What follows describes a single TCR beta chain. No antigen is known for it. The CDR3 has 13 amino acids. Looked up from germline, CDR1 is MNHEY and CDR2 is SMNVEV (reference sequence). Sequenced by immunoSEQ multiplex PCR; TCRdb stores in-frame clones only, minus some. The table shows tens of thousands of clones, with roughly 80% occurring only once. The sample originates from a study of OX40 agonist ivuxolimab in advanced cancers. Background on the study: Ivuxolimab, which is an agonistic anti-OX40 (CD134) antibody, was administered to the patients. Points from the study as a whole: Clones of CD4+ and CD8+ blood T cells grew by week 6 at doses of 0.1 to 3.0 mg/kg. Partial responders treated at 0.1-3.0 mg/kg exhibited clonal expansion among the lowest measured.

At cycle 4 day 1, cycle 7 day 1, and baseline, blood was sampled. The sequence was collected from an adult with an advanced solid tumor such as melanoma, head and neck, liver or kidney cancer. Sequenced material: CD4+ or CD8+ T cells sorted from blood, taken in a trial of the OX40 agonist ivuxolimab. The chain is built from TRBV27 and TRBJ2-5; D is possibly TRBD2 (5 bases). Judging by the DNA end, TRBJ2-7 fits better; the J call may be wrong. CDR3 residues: CAAGLSPLYEQYF. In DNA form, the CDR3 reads TGTGCCGCCGGACTTTCTCCCCTCTACGAGCAGTACTTC.